A selection of T cell receptor beta chains follows, all from one sample in a study of CD8 T cells in Susac syndrome. In TCRdb, the immunoSEQ multiplex PCR reads were re-called with MiXCR into one record per CDR3 protein. Found here are under 200,000 distinct CDR3 sequences, approximately 94% of them singletons; the top ten hold about 0.1%. The sample consisted of CD4+ T cells from PBMCs. Receptor source: a human donor in good health. Each CDR3 is given with its conserved first and last residue. The D gene is left open where the match is weak. The size field is filled for only some rows; it gives once, few, many or a size class.

D gene	J gene	clone size	V gene	CDR3 protein	CDR3 DNA
-	TRBJ1-2	-	TRBV7-3	CASSLDGKGGYTF	TGTGCCAGCAGCTTAGACGGGAAGGGAGGCTACACCTTC
-	TRBJ2-5	-	TRBV2	CAAGSRAETQYF	TGTGCCGCCGGCTCCAGAGCCGAGACCCAGTACTTC
TRBD1	TRBJ1-3	-	TRBV12-3/TRBV12-4	CASSTPGTADSSGNTIYF	TGTGCCAGCAGTACCCCTGGGACAGCAGACAGCTCTGGAAACACCATATATTTT
-	TRBJ1-6	-	TRBV29-1	CSVAEGLNSPLHF	TGCAGCGTTGCTGAAGGACTCAATTCACCCCTCCACTTT
-	TRBJ1-5	-	TRBV2	CASSPGQANGGNQPQHF	TGTGCCAGCAGTCCTGGACAAGCCAATGGTGGCAATCAGCCCCAGCATTTT
TRBD1	TRBJ1-1	once	TRBV14	CASSPRTGVNTEAFF	TGTGCCAGCAGCCCACGGACAGGGGTGAACACTGAAGCTTTCTTT
-	TRBJ2-6	-	TRBV29-1	CSVTVSEANVLTF	TGCAGCGTGACAGTCTCTGAGGCCAACGTCCTGACTTTC
-	TRBJ1-1	-	TRBV5-8	CASSFTGPFEAFF	TGTGCCAGCAGCTTTACAGGGCCTTTCGAAGCTTTCTTT
-	TRBJ1-5	-	TRBV5-1	CASSWGGDPQQPQHF	TGCGCCAGCAGCTGGGGCGGGGACCCCCAACAGCCCCAGCATTTT
-	TRBJ2-2	-	TRBV2	CASSEVRGDTGELFF	TGTGCCAGCAGTGAAGTTAGGGGTGACACCGGGGAGCTGTTTTTT
-	TRBJ2-5	-	TRBV29-1	CSVGTGSYLETQYF	TGCAGCGTTGGGACGGGGTCTTATCTGGAGACCCAGTACTTC
-	TRBJ1-2	-	TRBV5-6	CASSSWTAGYTF	TGTGCCAGCAGCTCTTGGACAGCCGGCTACACCTTC
-	TRBJ1-5	-	TRBV7-3	CASSLRGGTQPQHF	TGTGCCAGCAGCTTACGGGGGGGGACTCAGCCCCAGCATTTT
-	TRBJ2-7	-	TRBV20-1	CSAEGLDEQYF	TGCAGTGCGGAGGGACTCGACGAGCAGTACTTC
-	TRBJ1-6	-	TRBV20-1	CSAGDQGRSPLHF	TGCAGTGCTGGGGACCAGGGACGTTCACCCCTCCACTTT
-	TRBJ2-1	-	TRBV5-4	CASSAFTPGGEQFF	TGTGCCAGCAGCGCTTTCACCCCTGGCGGAGAGCAGTTCTTC
-	TRBJ1-6	-	TRBV6-5	CASKDGPYNSPLHF	TGTGCCAGCAAAGACGGACCTTATAATTCACCCCTCCACTTT
TRBD1	TRBJ2-5	-	TRBV20-1	CSAHPTGTQETQYF	TGCAGTGCTCACCCGACAGGGACACAAGAGACCCAGTACTTC
-	TRBJ2-2	-	TRBV29-1	CSVAQGGTGELFF	TGCAGCGTTGCTCAGGGTGGCACCGGGGAGCTGTTTTTT
TRBD1	TRBJ2-1	-	TRBV5-1	CASSLSSQGATPSKVEQFF	TGCGCCAGCAGCTTATCGTCACAGGGGGCCACCCCATCGAAGGTTGAGCAGTTCTTC
-	TRBJ1-2	-	TRBV7-9	CASSLGPQVINYGYTF	TGTGCCAGCAGCTTAGGGCCCCAGGTGATTAACTATGGCTACACCTTC
-	TRBJ1-2	once	TRBV5-6	CASSPPGTPTYGYTF	TGTGCCAGCAGCCCCCCCGGGACACCCACCTATGGCTACACCTTC